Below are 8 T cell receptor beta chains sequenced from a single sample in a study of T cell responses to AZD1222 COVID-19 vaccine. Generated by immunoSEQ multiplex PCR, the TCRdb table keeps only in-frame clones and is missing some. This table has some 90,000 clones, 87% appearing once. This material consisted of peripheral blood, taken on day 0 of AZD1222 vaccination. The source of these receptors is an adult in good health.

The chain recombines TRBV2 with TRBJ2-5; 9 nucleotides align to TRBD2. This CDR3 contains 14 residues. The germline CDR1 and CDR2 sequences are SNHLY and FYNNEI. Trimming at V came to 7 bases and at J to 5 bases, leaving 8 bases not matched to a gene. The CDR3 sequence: CASKLSGRGETQYF. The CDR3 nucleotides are TGTGCCAGCAAGCTTAGCGGGAGAGGGGAGACCCAGTACTTC.

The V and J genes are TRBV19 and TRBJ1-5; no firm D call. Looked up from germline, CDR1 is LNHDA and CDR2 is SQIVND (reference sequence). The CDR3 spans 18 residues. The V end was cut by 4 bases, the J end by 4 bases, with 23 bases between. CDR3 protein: CASSNPIRGIWENQPQHF. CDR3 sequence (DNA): TGTGCCAGTAGTAACCCCATTAGAGGGATATGGGAAAATCAGCCCCAGCATTTT.

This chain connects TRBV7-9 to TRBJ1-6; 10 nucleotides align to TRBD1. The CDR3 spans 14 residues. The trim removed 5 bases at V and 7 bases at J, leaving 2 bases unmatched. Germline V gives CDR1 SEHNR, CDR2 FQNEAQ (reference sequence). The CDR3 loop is CASSRGQGNSPLHF. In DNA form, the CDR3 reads TGTGCCAGCAGCCGGGGACAGGGGAATTCACCCCTCCACTTT. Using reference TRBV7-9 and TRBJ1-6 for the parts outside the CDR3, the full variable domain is DTGVSQNPRHKITKRGQNVTFRCDPISEHNRLYWYRQTLGQGPEFLTYFQNEAQLEKSRLLSDRFSAERPKGSFSTLEIQRTEQGDSAMYLCASSRGQGNSPLHFGNGTRLTVT.

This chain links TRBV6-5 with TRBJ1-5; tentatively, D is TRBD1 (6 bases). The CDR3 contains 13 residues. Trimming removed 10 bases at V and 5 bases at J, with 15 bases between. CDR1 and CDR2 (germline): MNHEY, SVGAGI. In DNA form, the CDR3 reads TGTGCCACCATCCAGGGGCCCGATCAGCCCCAGCATTTT. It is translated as CATIQGPDQPQHF.

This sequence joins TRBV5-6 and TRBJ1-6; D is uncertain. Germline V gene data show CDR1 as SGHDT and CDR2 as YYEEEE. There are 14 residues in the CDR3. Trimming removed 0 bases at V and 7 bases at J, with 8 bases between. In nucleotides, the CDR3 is TGTGCCAGCAGCTTGGCCGGACGAAATTCACCCCTCCACTTT. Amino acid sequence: CASSLAGRNSPLHF.

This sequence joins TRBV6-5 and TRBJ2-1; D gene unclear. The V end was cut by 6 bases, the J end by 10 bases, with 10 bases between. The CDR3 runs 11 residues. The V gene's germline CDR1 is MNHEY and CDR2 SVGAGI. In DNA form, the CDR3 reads TGTGCCAGCAGCAGACTCGGCGAGCAGTTCTTC. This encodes CASSRLGEQFF.

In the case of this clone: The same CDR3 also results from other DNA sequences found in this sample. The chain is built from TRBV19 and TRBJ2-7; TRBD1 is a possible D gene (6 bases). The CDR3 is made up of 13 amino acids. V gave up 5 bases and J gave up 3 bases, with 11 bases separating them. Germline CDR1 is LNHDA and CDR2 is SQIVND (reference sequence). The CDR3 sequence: CASSPRTVYEQYF. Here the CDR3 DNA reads TGTGCCAGTAGTCCTCGGACAGTCTACGAGCAGTACTTC. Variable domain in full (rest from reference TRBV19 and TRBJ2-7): DGGITQSPKYLFRKEGQNVTLSCEQNLNHDAMYWYRQDPGQGLRLIYYSQIVNDFQKGDIAEGYSVSREKKESFPLTVTSAQKNPTAFYLCASSPRTVYEQYFGPGTRLTVT.

The CDR3 DNA follows: TGCGCCAGCAGCTTGAATTTCCAGGGCGATGAGCAGTTCTTC. Translation gives CASSLNFQGDEQFF. This rearrangement joins TRBV5-1 to TRBJ2-1, with a possible D match to TRBD1 (5 bases). The CDR3 extends over 14 amino acids. Germline V gene sequence: CDR1 SGHRS, CDR2 YFSETQ. Trimming removed 1 base at V and 8 bases at J, with 13 bases between.